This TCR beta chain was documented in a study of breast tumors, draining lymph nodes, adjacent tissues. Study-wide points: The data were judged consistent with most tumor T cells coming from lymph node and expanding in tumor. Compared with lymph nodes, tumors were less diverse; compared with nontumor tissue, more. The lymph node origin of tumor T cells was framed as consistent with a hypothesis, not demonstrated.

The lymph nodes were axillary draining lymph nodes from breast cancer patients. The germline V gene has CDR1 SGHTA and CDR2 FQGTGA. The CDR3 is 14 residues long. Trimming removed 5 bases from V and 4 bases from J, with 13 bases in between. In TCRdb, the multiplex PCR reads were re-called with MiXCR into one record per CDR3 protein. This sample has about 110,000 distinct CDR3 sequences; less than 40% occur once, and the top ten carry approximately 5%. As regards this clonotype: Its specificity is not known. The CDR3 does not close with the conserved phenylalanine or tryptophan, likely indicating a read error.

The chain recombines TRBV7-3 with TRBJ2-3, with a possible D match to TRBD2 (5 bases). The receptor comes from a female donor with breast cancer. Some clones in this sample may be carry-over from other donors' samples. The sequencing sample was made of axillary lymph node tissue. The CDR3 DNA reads TGTGCCAGCAGCCACCTTGGGAGCGCAGATACGCAGTATCTT. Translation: CASSHLGSADTQYL.